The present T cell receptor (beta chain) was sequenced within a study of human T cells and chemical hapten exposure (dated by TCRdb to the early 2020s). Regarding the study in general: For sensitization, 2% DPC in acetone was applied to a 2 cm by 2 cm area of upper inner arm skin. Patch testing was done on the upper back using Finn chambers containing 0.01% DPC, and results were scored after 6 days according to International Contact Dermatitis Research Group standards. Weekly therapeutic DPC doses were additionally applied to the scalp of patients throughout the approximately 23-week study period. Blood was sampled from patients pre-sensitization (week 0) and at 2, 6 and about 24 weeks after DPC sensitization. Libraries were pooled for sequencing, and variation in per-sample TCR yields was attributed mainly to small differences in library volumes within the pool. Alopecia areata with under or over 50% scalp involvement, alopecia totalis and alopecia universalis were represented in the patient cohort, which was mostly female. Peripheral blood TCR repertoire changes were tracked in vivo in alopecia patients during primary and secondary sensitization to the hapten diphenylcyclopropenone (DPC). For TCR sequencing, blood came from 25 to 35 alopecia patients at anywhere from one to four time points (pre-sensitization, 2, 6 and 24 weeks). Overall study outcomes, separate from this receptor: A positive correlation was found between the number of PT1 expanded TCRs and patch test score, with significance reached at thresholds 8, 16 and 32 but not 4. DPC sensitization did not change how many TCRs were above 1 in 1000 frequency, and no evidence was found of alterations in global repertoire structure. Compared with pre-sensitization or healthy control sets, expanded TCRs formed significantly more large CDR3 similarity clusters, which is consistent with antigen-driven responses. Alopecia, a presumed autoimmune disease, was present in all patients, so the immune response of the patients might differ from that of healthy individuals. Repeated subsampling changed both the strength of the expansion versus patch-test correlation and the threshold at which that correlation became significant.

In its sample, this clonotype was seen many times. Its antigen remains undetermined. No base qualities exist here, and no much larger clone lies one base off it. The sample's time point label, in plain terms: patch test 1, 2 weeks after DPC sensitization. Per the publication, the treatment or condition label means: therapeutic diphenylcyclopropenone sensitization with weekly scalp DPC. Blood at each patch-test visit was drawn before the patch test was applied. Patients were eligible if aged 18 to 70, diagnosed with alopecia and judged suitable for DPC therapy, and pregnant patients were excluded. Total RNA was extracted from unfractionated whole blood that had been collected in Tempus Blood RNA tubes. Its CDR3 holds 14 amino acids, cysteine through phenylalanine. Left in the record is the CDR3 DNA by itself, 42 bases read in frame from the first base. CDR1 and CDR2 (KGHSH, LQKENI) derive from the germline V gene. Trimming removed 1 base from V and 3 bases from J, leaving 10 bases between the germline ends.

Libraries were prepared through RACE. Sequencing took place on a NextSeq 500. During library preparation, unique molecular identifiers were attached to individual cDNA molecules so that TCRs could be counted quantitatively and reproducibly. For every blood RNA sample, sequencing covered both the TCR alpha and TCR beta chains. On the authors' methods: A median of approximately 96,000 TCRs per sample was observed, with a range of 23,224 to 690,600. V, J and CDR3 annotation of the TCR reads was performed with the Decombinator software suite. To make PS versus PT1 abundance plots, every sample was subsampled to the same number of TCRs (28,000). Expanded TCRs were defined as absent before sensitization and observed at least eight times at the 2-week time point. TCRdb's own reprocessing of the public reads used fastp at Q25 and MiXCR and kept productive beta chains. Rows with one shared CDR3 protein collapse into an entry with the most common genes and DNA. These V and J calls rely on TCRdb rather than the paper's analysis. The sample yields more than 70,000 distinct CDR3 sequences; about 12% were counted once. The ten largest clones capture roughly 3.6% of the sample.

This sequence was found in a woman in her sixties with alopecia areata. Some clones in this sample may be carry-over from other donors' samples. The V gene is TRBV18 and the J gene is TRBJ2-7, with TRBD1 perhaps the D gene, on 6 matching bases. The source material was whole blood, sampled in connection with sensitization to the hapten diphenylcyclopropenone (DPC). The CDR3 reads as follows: CASSPQGVVYEQYF. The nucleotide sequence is TGTGCCAGCTCACCACAGGGGGTGGTCTACGAGCAGTACTTC.